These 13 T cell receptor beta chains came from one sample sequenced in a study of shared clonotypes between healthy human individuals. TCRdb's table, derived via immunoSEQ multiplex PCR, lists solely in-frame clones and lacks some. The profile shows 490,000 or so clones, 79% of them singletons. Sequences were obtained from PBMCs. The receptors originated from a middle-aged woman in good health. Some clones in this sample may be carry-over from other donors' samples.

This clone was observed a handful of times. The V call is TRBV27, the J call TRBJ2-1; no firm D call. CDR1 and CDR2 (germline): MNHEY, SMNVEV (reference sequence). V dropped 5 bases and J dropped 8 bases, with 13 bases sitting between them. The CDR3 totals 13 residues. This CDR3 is CASSQRQPDEQFF. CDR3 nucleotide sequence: TGTGCCAGCAGTCAGCGACAACCGGATGAGCAGTTCTTC.

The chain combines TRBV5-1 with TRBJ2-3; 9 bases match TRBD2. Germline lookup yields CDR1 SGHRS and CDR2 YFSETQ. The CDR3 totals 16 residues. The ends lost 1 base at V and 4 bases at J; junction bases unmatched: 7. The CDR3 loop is CASSLIAGGGADTQYF. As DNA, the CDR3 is TGCGCCAGCAGCTTGATCGCGGGAGGGGGTGCAGATACGCAGTATTTT.

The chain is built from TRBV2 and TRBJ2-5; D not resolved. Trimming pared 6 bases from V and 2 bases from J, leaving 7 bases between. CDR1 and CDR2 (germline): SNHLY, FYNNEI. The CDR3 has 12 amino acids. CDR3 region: CASSAEQETQYF. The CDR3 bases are TGTGCCAGCAGCGCCGAGCAAGAGACCCAGTACTTC. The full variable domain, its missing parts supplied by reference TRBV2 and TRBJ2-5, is EPEVTQTPSHQVTQMGQEVILRCVPISNHLYFYWYRQILGQKVEFLVSFYNNEISEKSEIFDDQFSVERPDGSNFTLKIRSTKLEDSAMYFCASSAEQETQYFGPGTRLLVL.

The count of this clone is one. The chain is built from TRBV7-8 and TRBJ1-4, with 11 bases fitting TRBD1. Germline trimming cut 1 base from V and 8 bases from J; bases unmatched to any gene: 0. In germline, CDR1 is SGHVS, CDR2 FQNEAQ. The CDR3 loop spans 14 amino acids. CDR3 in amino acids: CASSLGTGGEKLFF. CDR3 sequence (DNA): TGTGCCAGCAGCTTAGGGACAGGGGGCGAAAAACTGTTTTTT.

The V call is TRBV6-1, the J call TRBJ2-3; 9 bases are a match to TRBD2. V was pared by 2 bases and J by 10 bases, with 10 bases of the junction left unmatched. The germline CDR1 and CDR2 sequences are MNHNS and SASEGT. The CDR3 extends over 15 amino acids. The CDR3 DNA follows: TGTGCCAGCAGTGAATTGCGGGAGGGCCGGGCGGCGCAGTATTTT. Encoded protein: CASSELREGRAAQYF.

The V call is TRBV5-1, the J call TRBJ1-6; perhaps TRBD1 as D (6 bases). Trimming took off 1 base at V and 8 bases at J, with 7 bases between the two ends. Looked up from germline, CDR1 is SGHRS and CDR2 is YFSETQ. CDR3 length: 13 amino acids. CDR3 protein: CASSLSGDSPLHF. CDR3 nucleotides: TGCGCCAGCAGCTTGTCAGGGGATTCACCCCTCCACTTT.

CDR3 residues: CASSILRGGEAFF. The CDR3 coding sequence is TGTGCCAGCAGCATTCTCAGGGGCGGAGAAGCTTTCTTT. This chain joins TRBV7-8 and TRBJ1-1, with D maybe TRBD1 (6 bases). This CDR3 contains 13 residues. Deletions cut 5 bases from V and 8 bases from J, with 15 bases between. CDR1 SGHVS and CDR2 FQNEAQ come from the germline V gene.

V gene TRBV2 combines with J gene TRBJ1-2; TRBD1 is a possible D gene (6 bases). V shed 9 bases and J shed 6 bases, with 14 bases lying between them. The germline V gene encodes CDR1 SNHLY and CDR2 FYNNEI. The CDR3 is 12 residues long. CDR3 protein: CASQGEGDGYTF. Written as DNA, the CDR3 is TGTGCCAGTCAGGGTGAGGGGGATGGCTACACCTTC.

The CDR3 DNA reads TGTGCCTGGGGCCAGACAGGGGATTTAGAGACCCAGTACTTC. Amino acid sequence: CAWGQTGDLETQYF. V and J are TRBV30 and TRBJ2-5, with 8 nucleotides matching TRBD1. V gave up 5 bases and J gave up 4 bases; unmatched junction bases: 9. This CDR3 has 14 amino acids. The germline gives CDR1 GTSNPN, CDR2 SVGIG (reference sequence).

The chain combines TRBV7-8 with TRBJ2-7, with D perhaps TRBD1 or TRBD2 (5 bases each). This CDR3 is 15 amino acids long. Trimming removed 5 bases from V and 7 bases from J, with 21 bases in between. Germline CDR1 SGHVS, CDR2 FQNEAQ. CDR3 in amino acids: CASSQGDQTGWEQYF. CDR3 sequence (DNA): TGTGCCAGCAGCCAAGGGGACCAAACCGGGTGGGAGCAGTACTTC. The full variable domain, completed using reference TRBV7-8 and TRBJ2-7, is GAGVSQSPRYKVAKRGQDVALRCDPISGHVSLFWYQQALGQGPEFLTYFQNEAQLDKSGLPSDRFFAERPEGSVSTLKIQRTQQEDSAVYLCASSQGDQTGWEQYFGPGTRLTVT.

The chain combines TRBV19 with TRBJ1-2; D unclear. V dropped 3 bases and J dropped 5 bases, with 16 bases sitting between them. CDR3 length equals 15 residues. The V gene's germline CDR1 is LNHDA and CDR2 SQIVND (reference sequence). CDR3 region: CASSIPRGGGYGYTF. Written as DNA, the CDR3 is TGTGCCAGTAGTATCCCGCGGGGAGGCGGGTATGGCTACACCTTC.

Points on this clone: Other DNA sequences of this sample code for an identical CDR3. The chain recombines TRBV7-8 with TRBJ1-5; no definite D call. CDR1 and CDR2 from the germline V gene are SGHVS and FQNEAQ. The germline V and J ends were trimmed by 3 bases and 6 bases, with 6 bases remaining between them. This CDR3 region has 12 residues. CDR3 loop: CASSLVGQPQHF. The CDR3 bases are TGTGCCAGCAGCTTGGTTGGTCAGCCCCAGCATTTT.

CDR3 coding DNA: TGTGCCAGCAGCTTGGGACAGGGGAGAGAATATGGCTACACCTTC. It translates to CASSLGQGREYGYTF. The chain is built from TRBV7-9 and TRBJ1-2; TRBD1 agrees at 10 bases. CDR1 SEHNR and CDR2 FQNEAQ come from the germline V gene (reference sequence). This CDR3 spans 15 amino acids. Germline trimming cut 3 bases from V and 5 bases from J; bases unmatched to any gene: 6.